This record looks at one TCR beta chain sequence and its context. The sample originates from a study of T cell changes during pregnancy in multiple sclerosis. Profiling relied on immunoSEQ multiplex PCR, and the TCRdb table lists in-frame clones only, not all of them. The sample lists tens of thousands of clones; roughly 92% were seen once. CDR3 length equals 17 residues. Germline CDR1 is LGHNA and CDR2 is YNFKEQ. Trimming left V 4 bases short and J 0 bases short, with 16 bases between. The sequenced sample was CD4+ T cells from peripheral blood mononuclear cells, obtained in the third trimester of pregnancy. The chain uses TRBV4-2 and TRBJ2-1, with D possibly TRBD2 on 6 matching bases. The TCR comes from a female donor with multiple sclerosis, enrolled in a pregnancy study. The CDR3 region has the DNA TGTGCCAGCAGCCGGAGGGGAGCGGATATCTCCTACAATGAGCAGTTCTTC. Its protein is CASSRRGADISYNEQFF.